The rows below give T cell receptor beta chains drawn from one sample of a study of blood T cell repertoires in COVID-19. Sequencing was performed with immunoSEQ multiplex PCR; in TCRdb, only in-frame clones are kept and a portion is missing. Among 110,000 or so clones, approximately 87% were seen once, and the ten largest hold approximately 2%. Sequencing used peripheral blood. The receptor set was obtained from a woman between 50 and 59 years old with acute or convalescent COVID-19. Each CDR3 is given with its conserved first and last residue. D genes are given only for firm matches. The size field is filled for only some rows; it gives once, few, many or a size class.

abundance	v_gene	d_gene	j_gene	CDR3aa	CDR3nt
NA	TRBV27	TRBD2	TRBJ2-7	CATSPGLAVYEQYF	TGTGCCACCTCCCCCGGACTAGCTGTATACGAGCAGTACTTC
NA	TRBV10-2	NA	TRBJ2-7	CASSDPTGISPYEQYF	TGCGCCAGCAGTGACCCAACAGGCATAAGTCCCTACGAGCAGTACTTC
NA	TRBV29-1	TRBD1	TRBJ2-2	CSVNDRGNTGELFF	TGCAGCGTAAATGACAGGGGGAACACCGGGGAGCTGTTTTTT
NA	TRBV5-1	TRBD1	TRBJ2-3	CASSRDGTGLDTQYF	TGCGCCAGCAGCCGAGACGGGACAGGTTTGGATACGCAGTATTTT
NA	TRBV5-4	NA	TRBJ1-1	CASSLATAGLNTEAFF	TGTGCCAGCAGCTTGGCAACTGCAGGCTTAAACACTGAAGCTTTCTTT
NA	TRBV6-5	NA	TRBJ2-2	CASSYWSGGPAGELFF	TGTGCCAGCAGTTACTGGTCGGGCGGGCCAGCCGGGGAGCTGTTTTTT
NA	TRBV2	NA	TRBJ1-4	CASGTLATNEKLFF	TGTGCCAGCGGGACACTTGCAACTAATGAAAAACTGTTTTTT
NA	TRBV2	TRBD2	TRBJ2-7	CASSEALRVAGVYEQYF	TGTGCCAGCAGTGAAGCGCTAAGGGTAGCGGGAGTCTACGAGCAGTACTTC
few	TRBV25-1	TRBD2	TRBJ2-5	CASSTSGGAGETQYF	TGTGCCAGCAGTACCTCCGGGGGGGCAGGAGAGACCCAGTACTTC
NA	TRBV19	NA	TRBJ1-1	CASRRGGTEAFF	TGTGCCAGTAGAAGGGGTGGCACTGAAGCTTTCTTT
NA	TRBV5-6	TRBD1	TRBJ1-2	CASSAGQGGYGYTF	TGTGCCAGCAGCGCGGGACAGGGGGGCTATGGCTACACCTTC
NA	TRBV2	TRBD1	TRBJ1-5	CASSGQGNQPQHF	TGTGCCAGCAGTGGACAGGGGAATCAGCCCCAGCATTTT
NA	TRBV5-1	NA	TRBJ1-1	CASSSSGGNTEAFF	TGCGCCAGCAGCTCCTCGGGAGGGAACACTGAAGCTTTCTTT
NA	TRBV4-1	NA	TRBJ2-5	CASSQDAWGGRGETQYF	TGCGCCAGCAGCCAAGATGCGTGGGGGGGGCGCGGTGAGACCCAGTACTTC
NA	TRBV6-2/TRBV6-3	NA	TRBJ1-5	CASSYGSGSRNQPQHF	TGTGCCAGCAGTTACGGGTCAGGGTCACGGAATCAGCCCCAGCATTTT
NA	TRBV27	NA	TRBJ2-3	CASSLGTRWDTQYF	TGTGCCAGCAGTTTAGGGACTCGATGGGATACGCAGTATTTT
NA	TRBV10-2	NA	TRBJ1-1	CASSIHYSMNTEAFF	TGCGCCAGCAGTATACACTACTCCATGAACACTGAAGCTTTCTTT
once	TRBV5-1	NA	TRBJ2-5	CASSLTSRYQETQYF	TGCGCCAGCAGCTTGACTAGTAGGTACCAAGAGACCCAGTACTTC
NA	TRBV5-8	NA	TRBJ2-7	CASSLAVYEQYF	TGTGCCAGCAGCTTGGCCGTATACGAGCAGTACTTC
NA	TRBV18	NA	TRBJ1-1	CASSPAGENTEAFF	TGTGCCAGCTCACCAGCAGGTGAGAACACTGAAGCTTTCTTT
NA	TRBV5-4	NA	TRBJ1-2	CASSSTVNYGYTF	TGTGCCAGCAGCTCGACAGTTAACTATGGCTACACCTTC
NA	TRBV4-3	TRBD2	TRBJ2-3	CASSQDLPGLAYPDTQYF	TGCGCCAGCAGCCAAGATCTCCCGGGACTAGCGTACCCAGATACGCAGTATTTT